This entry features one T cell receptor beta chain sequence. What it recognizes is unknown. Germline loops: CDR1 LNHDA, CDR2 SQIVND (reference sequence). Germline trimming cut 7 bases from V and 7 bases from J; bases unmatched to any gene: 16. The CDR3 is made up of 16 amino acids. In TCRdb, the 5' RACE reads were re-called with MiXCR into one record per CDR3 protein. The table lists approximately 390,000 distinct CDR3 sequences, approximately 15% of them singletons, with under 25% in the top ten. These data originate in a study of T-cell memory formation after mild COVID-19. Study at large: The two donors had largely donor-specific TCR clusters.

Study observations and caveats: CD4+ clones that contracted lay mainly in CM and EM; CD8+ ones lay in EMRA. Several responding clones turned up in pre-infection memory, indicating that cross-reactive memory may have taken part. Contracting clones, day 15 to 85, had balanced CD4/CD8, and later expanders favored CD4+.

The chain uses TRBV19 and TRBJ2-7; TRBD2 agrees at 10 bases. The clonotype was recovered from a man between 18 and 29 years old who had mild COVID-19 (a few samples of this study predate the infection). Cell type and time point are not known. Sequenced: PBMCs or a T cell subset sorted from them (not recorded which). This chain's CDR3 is CASTSYSGGPPGEQYF. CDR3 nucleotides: TGTGCCAGTACCTCTTATAGCGGGGGGCCCCCAGGGGAGCAGTACTTC. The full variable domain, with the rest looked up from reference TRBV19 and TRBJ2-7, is DGGITQSPKYLFRKEGQNVTLSCEQNLNHDAMYWYRQDPGQGLRLIYYSQIVNDFQKGDIAEGYSVSREKKESFPLTVTSAQKNPTAFYLCASTSYSGGPPGEQYFGPGTRLTVT.